The 9 T cell receptor beta chains reported below all come from one sample, sequenced in a study of blood T cell repertoires in COVID-19. Here immunoSEQ multiplex PCR was the method, and the copy in TCRdb shows in-frame clones only, minus some. Of a few hundred thousand clones in the sample, 70% to 90% are singletons; the top ten hold 6.2%. Sequencing was carried out using peripheral blood. All receptors come from a man aged 55-75 years with acute or convalescent COVID-19.

The rearrangement joins TRBV7-2 to TRBJ2-3; possibly TRBD2 for D (5 bases). V lost 5 bases and J lost 8, with 14 bases in between. Germline lookup yields CDR1 SGHTA and CDR2 FQGNSA. CDR3 length: 13 amino acids. The CDR3 bases are TGTGCCAGCAGCCCCGCGACTACATTTACGCAGTATTTT. Translation gives CASSPATTFTQYF.

The gene calls are TRBV7-3 and TRBJ2-1; 8 nucleotides align to TRBD1. This CDR3 comprises 15 residues. Germline values: CDR1 SGHTA, CDR2 FQGTGA. J was trimmed by 16 bases and V by 5 bases; bases with no gene match: 19. The CDR3 DNA reads as TGTGCCAGCAGCCCCAATCGACCGGGACAGGCCCCTGTATTCTTC. It yields the protein CASSPNRPGQAPVFF.

The V gene is TRBV6-5, the J gene TRBJ2-5; 10 nucleotides line up with TRBD2. Trimming took 0 bases from V and 3 from J; bases not matched to a gene: 4. The CDR3 is 16 residues long. Germline values: CDR1 MNHEY, CDR2 SVGAGI. CDR3 amino acids: CASSYSGTSDKETQYF. Here the CDR3 DNA reads TGTGCCAGCAGTTACTCCGGGACTAGCGATAAAGAGACCCAGTACTTC.

The V and J genes are TRBV24-1 and TRBJ1-5; possibly TRBD1 for D (5 bases). Germline loops: CDR1 KGHDR, CDR2 SFDVKD. The CDR3 runs 16 residues. Trimming took off 4 bases at V and 0 bases at J, with 12 bases between the two ends. In DNA, the CDR3 is TGTGCCACCAGTGACCACCGACAGAATAGCAATCAGCCCCAGCATTTT. Its translation is CATSDHRQNSNQPQHF.

The table lists this clone with a few counts. V usage is TRBV7-2 and J usage is TRBJ1-1, with a tentative D call TRBD1 (5 bases). V was clipped by 2 bases and J by 7 bases, with 8 bases between them. This CDR3 region has 12 residues. Germline V lookup: CDR1 SGHTA, CDR2 FQGNSA. Here the CDR3 DNA reads TGTGCCAGCAGCTTAATGGGGGGTGAAGCTTTCTTT. Translating it yields CASSLMGGEAFF. The whole variable domain, filled in from reference TRBV7-2 and TRBJ1-1, reads GAGVSQSPSNKVTEKGKDVELRCDPISGHTALYWYRQSLGQGLEFLIYFQGNSAPDKSGLPSDRFSAERTGGSVSTLTIQRTQQEDSAVYLCASSLMGGEAFFGQGTRLTVV.

This chain uses TRBV5-1 with TRBJ2-3, with D perhaps TRBD1 (5 bases). This CDR3 has 15 amino acids. Per germline, CDR1 SGHRS and CDR2 YFSETQ. V dropped 2 bases and J dropped 2 bases, with 12 bases sitting between them. CDR3 bases: TGCGCCAGCAGCTTACAGGTGGAATCCACAGATACGCAGTATTTT. Its protein is CASSLQVESTDTQYF.

The chain carries TRBV5-1 and TRBJ1-1; D may be TRBD1 (5 bases). The germline CDR1 and CDR2 sequences are SGHRS and YFSETQ. The CDR3 runs 14 residues. Trimming removed 2 bases from V and 8 bases from J, with 16 bases in between. This CDR3 is CASSLLEHGGEAFF. The CDR3 DNA follows: TGCGCCAGCAGCTTACTGGAGCACGGGGGGGAAGCTTTCTTT.

The rearrangement uses TRBV6-6 and TRBJ2-5; 11 nucleotides match TRBD1. Germline V CDR1 and CDR2: MNHNY, SVGAGI (reference sequence). This CDR3 has 14 residues. Germline trimming cut 2 bases from V and 5 bases from J; bases unmatched to any gene: 1. In DNA, the CDR3 is TGTGCCAGCAGTTACGGACAGGGGGCGGAGACCCAGTACTTC. It translates to CASSYGQGAETQYF.

V is TRBV19 and J is TRBJ1-4; D may be TRBD1 (6 bases). The germline V gene has CDR1 LNHDA and CDR2 SQIVND (reference sequence). This CDR3 region has 16 residues. Trimming shortened V by 5 bases and J by 0 bases, and 13 bases separated the two germline ends. The DNA for the CDR3 is TGTGCCAGTAGTGTCACCGGGACAACAACTAATGAAAAACTGTTTTTT. The encoded protein is CASSVTGTTTNEKLFF.